This TCR beta chain comes out of a study of blood T cell repertoires in COVID-19 (dated by TCRdb to about 2020). About the full investigation: The collaborator samples originated in the United States, Italy and Spain and spanned the acute and convalescent phases of COVID-19. The material from the prospective study consisted of cDNA or gDNA derived from T cells, B-cell-depleted T cells, or PBMCs. The dataset comprised deeply sampled blood TCRbeta repertoires from subjects exposed to, actively infected with, or recovered from COVID-19. The repertoires were made available in a free public database intended to serve as a resource for research on the immune response to SARS-CoV-2. Samples came from the ongoing ImmuneRACE study (first 160 participants) plus 1,254 subjects from 6 global collaborators. The sample metadata nearly always contained a de-identified subject ID, COVID-19 status, age in years and sex. Where HLA class I and class II types were available, the types were taken from metadata supplied by the sample provider, not from assay-based typing. Overall study outcomes, separate from this receptor: The amount of clinical and demographic metadata varied by source and participant and was provided uncurated.

With regard to this clone: The antigen this receptor binds is unknown. No much larger clone exists at a distance of one base, and base qualities are not known.

The collaborating institutions used their own protocols to collect whole blood in K2EDTA tubes. For TCRbeta analysis, collaborators shipped samples as frozen whole blood, isolated PBMCs, or DNA extracted from either of those sample types. CDR1 LGHNA and CDR2 YSLEER were looked up in the germline V gene. From cysteine to phenylalanine, the CDR3 is 13 amino acids long. Here the CDR3 DNA is all that survives: 39 bases in frame from base 1. V was cut back by 0 bases and J by 10 bases, leaving a gap of 9 bases between them. TCRbeta CDR3 regions were amplified from genomic DNA by means of the immunoSEQ Assay, a bias-controlled multiplex PCR. In the paper's pipeline: The number of nucleated cells in each sample was estimated by amplification of reference gene primers within the assay. Sequence reads were collapsed and filtered to measure the absolute abundance of every unique TCRbeta CDR3 rearrangement. Productive Simpson clonality was computed per sample as the square root of Simpson's diversity index over productive rearrangements. In TCRdb, the immuneACCESS table is reduced to in-frame sequences with V and J assigned. These tables do not hold every clone; where another copy was compared, an unresolved V gene accounts for under half, and the others remain unexplained. The V and J calls and the clone size are those of that table, but D and trimming were determined from the DNA. A total of 100,000 or so clones appear in this sample, approximately 82% of them only once. The top ten clonotypes cover 4.1% of the sample.

Material: peripheral blood. The rearrangement joined TRBV4-3 to TRBJ1-4; matching of 5 bases hints at TRBD1 as the D gene. This clonotype was obtained from a man aged 55 to 70 with acute or convalescent COVID-19. The nucleotides are TGCGCCAGCAGCCAAGAGGGCCAGGGAAAACTGTTTTTT. This is translated as CASSQEGQGKLFF.